This T cell receptor (beta chain) stems from a study of shared clonotypes between healthy human individuals (dated by TCRdb to about 2020). Background on the whole study: A few men and two women, aged 18 to 49 years, made up the cohort. To estimate repertoire size and how much clonotypes are shared between individuals, the study performed deep sequencing of blood TCR repertoires from 4 to 6 healthy adults. Different laboratories and diverse techniques were used to prepare libraries and sequence TCR repertoires, to increase sequencing depth and limit assay-specific biases. Between about 0.9 and 10 billion PBMCs per donor were obtained by leukapheresis. For each donor, three plates each were used for CD4 naive and CD4 memory, two plates were used for CD8 naive, and one plate was used for CD8 memory.

Donors were healthy HIV-negative adults with no recently reported acute infections or vaccinations. Every donor was a Caucasian adult living in Nashville, Tennessee, USA. CD4+ T cells were enriched by magnetic negative selection, after which naive cells were positively selected on CD45RA and the negative fraction was taken as the memory subset. Blood was collected by leukapheresis, and PBMCs were isolated by Ficoll-Histopaque density gradient centrifugation and then cryopreserved in liquid nitrogen vapor phase. Analytical flow cytometry was used to check the purity and quantity of every magnetically sorted T cell population. Genomic DNA was isolated from every sorted fraction and measured by UV absorbance on a Nanodrop 2000c. Results and caveats for the whole study, not just this receptor: Across four donors, approximately 4.9% of naive CD4, 3% to 4% of naive CD8, roughly 2.2% of memory CD4, and approximately 0.4% of memory CD8 clonotypes were shared. The small number of donors limited the genetic and exposure-history diversity represented. Sampling was limited to blood, and TCR repertoires in tissue likely differ from TCR repertoires in blood. Even with the large sequencing depth, rarefaction of the sorted-subset datasets indicated that sequencing was incomplete. Pairwise subsampling led to the expectation that sequencing depth would affect the degree of clonotype sharing among donors. Higher generation probabilities were observed for clonotypes shared by all four sorted-subset donors than for non-shared clonotypes. Naive subsets generally had larger estimated clonotype richness than memory subsets did.

Using the deep immunoSEQ assay, TCR CDR3 regions were amplified from genomic DNA by multiplex PCR. For each cell subset, the extracted genomic DNA was distributed evenly across all wells of several immunoSEQ 96-well plates, and each plate served as one replicate. For sorted subsets, each replicate PCR was loaded with 200 ng genomic DNA, equivalent to 25,000 to 35,000 T cell genomes. The purified libraries were quantified using a Qubit 3.0 fluorometer, sized with a Bioanalyzer 2100, and then quantified again using the KAPA Library Quantification kit. Every immunoSEQ 96-well plate was sequenced on a dedicated single-read 150-cycle Illumina NextSeq 550 flow cell. The paper's processing steps were these. Because only junctional sequences without quality scores were contained in the immunoSEQ output, filtering matching that applied to full-length reads could not be performed. Sequences were annotated with PyIR, a Python wrapper for IgBLAST v1.9, using IMGT germline references to assign V/J genes and CDR3. Any read was removed if the V/J assignment was weak (E-value above 1e-6), the CDR3 was missing, or the read contained stop codons, out-of-frame junctions, or ambiguous translated residues. V3J clonotypes were defined as sequences sharing the same inferred V gene, J gene, and CDR3 amino acid sequence. Percentage overlap between repertoires was computed as shared unique clonotypes divided by the size of the smaller repertoire. Richness of each repertoire was evaluated using RTK rarefaction, the Chao1 estimator, and Recon v2.1 estimates of unobserved clonotypes. Generation probabilities for all TCRbeta clonotypes obtained by the gDNA method from a few donors were computed using OLGA. TCRdb holds this immuneACCESS table with in-frame rearrangements only. Some clones are missing; in checked studies, unresolved V genes explain under half, and the rest has no known cause. V and J calls and clone size are copied from that table; D and trimming were computed from the DNA. This sample has over a million clones in its table, and 78% of those were observed once. About 0.52% of the sample is held by the ten biggest clonotypes.

The CDR3, from cysteine to phenylalanine, totals 14 residues. The retained sequence is limited to the CDR3, 42 bases, with the frame set at the first base. V and J lose 2 bases and 4 bases, and a span of 11 bases separates them. The germline V gene provides CDR1 MNHEY and CDR2 SVGAGI. This clone appeared a few times. Its antigen is unknown. No base quality information exists; no much larger clone differs at one position. The origin of this receptor is a man between 18 and 29 years old in good health. Some clones in this sample may be carry-over from other donors' samples. The chain is made from TRBV6-5 and TRBJ2-5; TRBD2 is possibly the D segment (5 matching bases). Input material: memory CD4+ T cells from PBMCs. Interpreted using the paper, the cell subset or site label stands for: CD45RA-negative fraction. The sequence in DNA is TGTGCCAGCAGTTACGTCGAGGGCCCAGAGACCCAGTACTTC. It translates to CASSYVEGPETQYF.